The 27 T cell receptor beta chains reported below all come from one sample, sequenced in a study of cytomegalovirus exposure and HLA in healthy donors. PCR involved 60 Vbeta and 13 Jbeta primers. This table comes from immunoSEQ multiplex PCR, and its TCRdb copy is limited to in-frame clones, with some not included. The data hold 150,000 or so clones, with about three quarters observed a single time. The sequenced sample consisted of PBMCs. These receptors came from a man under 40 in good health and CMV-seropositive.

V gene TRBV7-9 combines with J gene TRBJ2-6; the D gene is possibly TRBD2 (6 bases). The V and J ends lost 1 base and 3 bases respectively, with 7 bases between them. From germline, CDR1 is SEHNR and CDR2 FQNEAQ (reference sequence). CDR3 length: 15 amino acids. The CDR3: CASSLGGGGANVLTF. For the CDR3, the DNA is TGTGCCAGCAGCTTAGGGGGAGGTGGGGCCAACGTCCTGACTTTC.

V gene TRBV7-8 combines with J gene TRBJ2-7; 10 positions agree with TRBD2. CDR3 length: 15 residues. CDR1 is SGHVS, CDR2 FQNEAQ, per germline. V dropped 1 base and J dropped 4; count of bases not matched to a gene: 4. The CDR3 DNA is TGTGCCAGCAGCTTAGGGCTAGCGGGAGTGTACGAGCAGTACTTC. This gives the protein CASSLGLAGVYEQYF.

The chain uses TRBV4-2 and TRBJ1-1, with 10 positions matching TRBD1. Trimming removed 0 bases from V and 3 bases from J; junction bases left unmatched: 4. The CDR3 length is 16 residues. Germline assignment: CDR1 LGHNA and CDR2 YNFKEQ. The CDR3 DNA reads TGTGCCAGCAGCCAAGATCCCGGGACAGGGGACACTGAAGCTTTCTTT. Its translation is CASSQDPGTGDTEAFF.

The V call is TRBV6-1, the J call TRBJ2-2; tentatively, D is TRBD1 (6 bases). The CDR3 extends over 12 amino acids. Trimming shortened V by 11 bases and J by 5 bases, and 12 bases separated the two germline ends. Germline V gene sequence: CDR1 MNHNS, CDR2 SASEGT. The CDR3 here is CAVQGRTGELFF. CDR3 DNA: TGTGCCGTACAGGGTCGAACCGGGGAGCTGTTTTTT.

The chain uses TRBV12-5 and TRBJ2-1; 7 positions agree with TRBD1. The junction had 7 bases not matched to a gene; V was cut back by 5 bases and J by 9 bases. The germline gives CDR1 LGHNT, CDR2 FRNRAP. This CDR3 contains 13 residues. The DNA for the CDR3 is TGTGCTAGTGGTCCGGGGACAGCCCCTGAGCAGTTCTTC. This gives the protein CASGPGTAPEQFF.

The chain employs TRBV10-3 and TRBJ2-7; 10 bases line up with TRBD1. The V gene's germline CDR1 is ENHRY and CDR2 SYGVKD. CDR3 length: 14 residues. With 2 bases clipped from V and 5 bases from J, the junction kept 3 bases outside the gene matches. CDR3 DNA: TGTGCCATCAGTGAGCAGGGACAGGGGAACGAGCAGTACTTC. It yields the protein CAISEQGQGNEQYF.

The gene calls are TRBV19 and TRBJ2-5, with D perhaps TRBD1 (7 bases). Trimming removed 0 bases at V and 6 bases at J, with 23 bases between. The CDR3 contains 18 residues. Germline CDR1 reads LNHDA; CDR2 reads SQIVND (reference sequence). This CDR3 reads CASSIDGGFEGALKTQYF. CDR3 nucleotides: TGTGCCAGTAGTATAGATGGGGGGTTTGAGGGGGCATTGAAGACCCAGTACTTC.

This CDR3 is CASSPRTGSSYNEQFF. DNA for the CDR3: TGTGCCAGCAGTCCTCGGACAGGGAGCTCCTACAATGAGCAGTTCTTC. The chain uses TRBV27 and TRBJ2-1; TRBD1 aligns across 8 bases. CDR1 MNHEY and CDR2 SMNVEV come from the germline V gene (reference sequence). The trim removed 5 bases at V and 0 bases at J, leaving 6 bases unmatched. The length of the CDR3 is 16 residues.

The rearrangement links TRBV19 to TRBJ1-2; D possibly corresponds to TRBD1 (6 bases). The CDR3 spans 14 residues. Germline V gene sequence: CDR1 LNHDA, CDR2 SQIVND (reference sequence). Trimming cost V 5 bases and J 2 bases, with 12 bases left between them. The CDR3: CASSSSGVNYGYTF. As DNA, the CDR3 is TGTGCCAGTAGTTCCTCAGGGGTCAACTATGGCTACACCTTC.

CDR3 loop: CASSSPGQVVYEQYF. In nucleotides, the CDR3 is TGCGCCAGCAGTTCCCCGGGACAGGTTGTTTACGAGCAGTACTTC. This chain connects TRBV10-2 to TRBJ2-5, with 8 nucleotides matching TRBD1. The J call is uncertain, as TRBJ2-7 better fits the DNA end. Germline CDR1 reads WSHSY; CDR2 reads SAAADI. The CDR3 loop spans 15 amino acids.

The rearrangement joins TRBV7-2 to TRBJ1-3; no reliable D call. Looked up from germline, CDR1 is SGHTA and CDR2 is FQGNSA. The CDR3 contains 15 residues. The ends were cut back, 4 bases at V and 0 bases at J, with 10 bases in the middle. The CDR3 loop is CASSSYMLSGNTIYF. The CDR3 bases are TGTGCCAGCAGCTCATACATGCTCTCTGGAAACACCATATATTTT. The full variable domain, its missing parts supplied by reference TRBV7-2 and TRBJ1-3, is GAGVSQSPSNKVTEKGKDVELRCDPISGHTALYWYRQSLGQGLEFLIYFQGNSAPDKSGLPSDRFSAERTGGSVSTLTIQRTQQEDSAVYLCASSSYMLSGNTIYFGEGSWLTVV.

This clone was observed a handful of times. The V call is TRBV7-6, the J call TRBJ2-1; 11 bases agree with TRBD2. Trimming at V came to 6 bases and at J to 4 bases, leaving 11 bases not matched to a gene. The CDR3 is made up of 17 amino acids. The germline V gene has CDR1 SGHVS and CDR2 FNYEAQ. CDR3 nucleotides: TGTGCCAGCAGACGGACTAGCGGGCCCAAGCGGTACAATGAGCAGTTCTTC. This codes for CASRRTSGPKRYNEQFF.

The chain couples TRBV11-2 to TRBJ2-2; D is uncertain. There are 15 residues in the CDR3. Germline lookup yields CDR1 SGHAT and CDR2 FQNNGV. Trimming took off 8 bases at V and 2 bases at J, with 15 bases between the two ends. The CDR3 DNA reads as TGTGCCAGCGGCTCCCTCCCCTTCAACACCGGGGAGCTGTTTTTT. This translates into CASGSLPFNTGELFF.

This clone is a singleton in its sample. The chain uses TRBV5-1 and TRBJ2-2, with TRBD1 identical over 8 bases. The CDR3 loop spans 21 amino acids. Looked up from germline, CDR1 is SGHRS and CDR2 is YFSETQ. Trimming removed 0 bases from V and 3 bases from J; junction bases left unmatched: 19. In DNA form, the CDR3 reads TGCGCCAGCAGCTTGGTACGGACAGGGACCTTTTACGACCCGTACACCGGGGAGCTGTTTTTT. It translates to CASSLVRTGTFYDPYTGELFF.

CDR3 amino acids: CASSYLSGYEQYF. CDR3 bases: TGCGCCAGCAGCTACCTTAGCGGCTACGAGCAGTACTTC. The chain combines TRBV5-1 with TRBJ2-7; D may be TRBD2 (6 bases). The germline V gene has CDR1 SGHRS and CDR2 YFSETQ. This CDR3 contains 13 residues. Trimming pared 3 bases from V and 3 bases from J, leaving 10 bases between.

This clone has just a few counts. This sequence joins TRBV30 and TRBJ1-4; D uncertain. The CDR3 spans 13 residues. With 4 bases removed from V and 8 bases from J, the gap between germline ends came to 14 bases. The germline gives CDR1 GTSNPN, CDR2 SVGIG (reference sequence). The CDR3 spells CAWNSVYSEKLFF. CDR3 sequence (DNA): TGTGCCTGGAACTCCGTTTATTCGGAAAAACTGTTTTTT.

This chain links TRBV19 with TRBJ2-7; TRBD2 matches at 9 bases. Germline V lookup: CDR1 LNHDA, CDR2 SQIVND (reference sequence). V was clipped by 6 bases and J by 2 bases; unmatched bases: 5. There are 14 residues in the CDR3. The CDR3 loop is CASRPGLAAYEQYF. The CDR3 DNA follows: TGTGCCAGTAGACCGGGACTAGCAGCCTACGAGCAGTACTTC.

The table lists this clone with a few counts. V and J are TRBV5-1 and TRBJ2-7; TRBD2 matches at 8 bases. The CDR3 loop spans 17 amino acids. The germline CDR1 and CDR2 sequences are SGHRS and YFSETQ. Unmatched junction bases numbered 17, after V lost 2 bases and J lost 7 bases. The CDR3 DNA is TGCGCCAGCAGCTTTCGGGGCTCTCCGGGAGGGCCTTGGGAGCAGTACTTC. This gives the protein CASSFRGSPGGPWEQYF. Based on the CDR3 plus reference TRBV5-1 and TRBJ2-7, the full variable domain is KAGVTQTPRYLIKTRGQQVTLSCSPISGHRSVSWYQQTPGQGLQFLFEYFSETQRNKGNFPGRFSGRQFSNSRSEMNVSTLELGDSALYLCASSFRGSPGGPWEQYFGPGTRLTVT.

The rearrangement links TRBV30 to TRBJ2-1; TRBD2 aligns across 12 bases. Germline V CDR1 and CDR2: GTSNPN, SVGIG (reference sequence). The ends lost 4 bases at V and 10 bases at J; junction bases unmatched: 8. CDR3 size: 14 residues. The CDR3, as DNA: TGTGCCTGGAAACGACTAGCGGGAGTGGGGGAGCAGTTCTTC. Translation: CAWKRLAGVGEQFF.

The V call is TRBV19, the J call TRBJ1-2; the D is unclear. Germline CDR1 LNHDA, CDR2 SQIVND (reference sequence). Trimming cost V 5 bases and J 4 bases, with 14 bases left between them. This CDR3 comprises 14 residues. CDR3 sequence (DNA): TGTGCCAGTAGTGCCGCCCTCTACGGCTATGGCTACACCTTC. It is translated as CASSAALYGYGYTF.

This chain joins TRBV18 and TRBJ1-1, with 10 nucleotides matching TRBD1. The trim removed 3 bases at V and 8 bases at J, leaving 3 bases unmatched. CDR1 and CDR2 from the germline V gene are KGHSH and LQKENI. This CDR3 is 13 amino acids long. The CDR3, as DNA: TGTGCCAGCTCACCGCAGACAGGGGGCGAAGCTTTCTTT. The encoded protein is CASSPQTGGEAFF.

The rearrangement uses TRBV6-5 and TRBJ2-2; 8 positions agree with TRBD2. Germline CDR1 and CDR2: MNHEY and SVGAGI. The CDR3 is 14 amino acids. V gave up 6 bases and J gave up 7 bases; unmatched junction bases: 7. CDR3 DNA sequence: TGTGCCAGCAGAAGAACTAGCGGAAGCGGGGAGCTGTTTTTT. Its protein is CASRRTSGSGELFF.

The gene calls are TRBV6-1 and TRBJ1-2; D is perhaps TRBD1 (5 bases). The CDR3 is 13 residues long. CDR1 MNHNS and CDR2 SASEGT come from the germline V gene. Deletions cut 10 bases from V and 8 bases from J, with 20 bases between. The CDR3 DNA is TGTGCCACGCGGCCGGATTGGGGCTACGGCTACACCTTC. Its protein product is CATRPDWGYGYTF.

V gene TRBV27 combines with J gene TRBJ2-7; D is undetermined. The CDR3 is made up of 14 amino acids. Germline V gene sequence: CDR1 MNHEY, CDR2 SMNVEV (reference sequence). Trimming took off 7 bases at V and 3 bases at J, with 16 bases between the two ends. Here the CDR3 reads CASTPAHRFYEQYF. For the CDR3, the DNA is TGTGCCAGCACCCCGGCACACAGATTCTACGAGCAGTACTTC.

The V call is TRBV7-9, the J call TRBJ1-1; no reliable D call. The length of the CDR3 is 10 residues. V was cut by 5 bases and J by 8 bases, with 6 bases left in between. Germline V gene data show CDR1 as SEHNR and CDR2 as FQNEAQ (reference sequence). The CDR3 region has the DNA TGTGCCAGCAGCGTTTCAGAAGCTTTCTTT. Protein: CASSVSEAFF.

This clone was seen a few times. The gene calls are TRBV4-1 and TRBJ2-3, with 9 bases that match TRBD2. CDR3 length: 17 residues. CDR1 and CDR2 from the germline V gene are MGHRA and YSYEKL. Losses at the gene ends were 3 bases for V and 2 bases for J; bases not matched to a gene: 9. CDR3 nucleotide sequence: TGCGCCAGCAGCCAGTCGGGACTAGCCCTTTTCACAGATACGCAGTATTTT. Translating it yields CASSQSGLALFTDTQYF.

The chain joins TRBV6-5 to TRBJ1-2; a weak D match, TRBD1 (5 bases). V shed 7 bases and J shed 6 bases, with 15 bases lying between them. The length of the CDR3 is 13 residues. CDR1 is MNHEY and CDR2 is SVGAGI in the germline V gene. CDR3 region: CASTLRGSDGYTF. CDR3 nucleotides: TGTGCCAGCACCCTAAGGGGTTCGGATGGCTACACCTTC.